This is a list of T cell receptor beta chains from one sample in a study of cytomegalovirus exposure and HLA in healthy donors. TCRdb's table, derived via immunoSEQ multiplex PCR, lists solely in-frame clones and lacks some. Listed are 200,000 to 250,000 clones; over 0.75% falls within the top ten. Input material: PBMCs. The receptors were sampled from a woman aged 25 to 39 in good health and CMV-seropositive. Both conserved end residues are part of each CDR3. Fields, in order: V gene, J gene, D gene, CDR3 protein, CDR3 DNA. The D gene is left open where the match is weak.

TRBV7-9	TRBJ1-1	TRBD1	CASSFQGQEEAFF	TGTGCCAGCAGCTTTCAGGGACAGGAGGAAGCTTTCTTT
TRBV28	TRBJ2-1	-	CASSLVQVNEQFF	TGTGCCAGCAGTTTAGTACAGGTGAATGAGCAGTTCTTC
TRBV6-1	TRBJ2-7	TRBD1	CASSEGQGLDEQYF	TGTGCCAGCAGTGAAGGACAGGGCTTAGACGAGCAGTACTTC
TRBV5-1	TRBJ2-5	TRBD2	CASSLLASGSTQYF	TGCGCCAGCAGCTTGCTGGCTAGCGGGTCAACACAGTACTTC
TRBV29-1	TRBJ2-5	-	CSAATIQETQYF	TGCAGCGCTGCGACTATCCAAGAGACCCAGTACTTC
TRBV7-2	TRBJ2-7	-	CASSLGSPLSYEQYF	TGTGCCAGCAGCTTAGGGTCCCCACTCTCCTACGAGCAGTACTTC
TRBV7-9	TRBJ2-2	TRBD2	CASSLMSTSGRIGTGELFF	TGTGCCAGCAGCTTAATGTCGACTAGCGGGAGGATAGGAACCGGGGAGCTGTTTTTT
TRBV18	TRBJ1-1	TRBD1	CASSTGQVPEAFF	TGTGCCAGCTCAACGGGACAGGTTCCTGAAGCTTTCTTT
TRBV29-1	TRBJ2-3	TRBD2	CSVALLAGGRGNTQYF	TGCAGCGTTGCCCTCCTAGCGGGGGGCCGGGGCAATACGCAGTATTTT
TRBV19	TRBJ1-1	-	CASSARGRDTEAFF	TGTGCCAGTAGTGCCAGGGGAAGGGACACTGAAGCTTTCTTT
TRBV10-3	TRBJ1-2	-	CAITDGNYGYTF	TGTGCCATCACCGACGGGAACTATGGCTACACCTTC
TRBV7-2	TRBJ2-7	-	CASSFPGTPPYEQYF	TGTGCCAGCAGTTTCCCGGGAACTCCCCCCTACGAGCAGTACTTC
TRBV20-1	TRBJ2-2	-	CSARTYRELFF	TGCAGTGCTAGAACCTACCGGGAGCTGTTTTTT
TRBV29-1	TRBJ1-3	TRBD1	CSVATFPGQGARGPRSGNTIYF	TGCAGCGTTGCTACTTTCCCGGGACAGGGGGCGAGGGGCCCTCGCTCTGGAAACACCATATATTTT
TRBV6-5	TRBJ1-1	-	CASSTTGSRTEAFF	TGTGCCAGCAGTACCACAGGGAGTCGAACTGAAGCTTTCTTT
TRBV2	TRBJ1-4	-	CASSEQIPEKLFF	TGTGCCAGCAGTGAACAGATACCTGAAAAACTGTTTTTT
TRBV27	TRBJ2-1	TRBD2	CASSFWREDNEQFF	TGTGCCAGCAGTTTTTGGCGGGAGGACAATGAGCAGTTCTTC
TRBV6-5	TRBJ1-1	-	CASTASGREAFF	TGTGCCAGCACCGCGAGCGGACGTGAAGCTTTCTTT
TRBV28	TRBJ2-7	-	CASSAGGSHYEQYF	TGTGCCAGCAGTGCGGGTGGCAGCCACTACGAGCAGTACTTC
TRBV7-9	TRBJ1-1	TRBD1	CASSPQGAGTEAFF	TGTGCCAGCAGCCCACAGGGGGCGGGCACTGAAGCTTTCTTT
TRBV6-4	TRBJ2-1	TRBD1	CASSVDRGSYNEQFF	TGTGCCAGCAGCGTAGACAGGGGGTCCTACAATGAGCAGTTCTTC
TRBV4-3	TRBJ2-6	-	CASSPRGTSGANVLTF	TGCGCCAGCAGCCCTAGGGGGACCTCTGGGGCCAACGTCCTGACTTTC
TRBV5-1	TRBJ2-2	-	CASSSRGNPGELFF	TGCGCCAGCAGCTCAAGGGGTAACCCCGGGGAGCTGTTTTTT
TRBV13	TRBJ1-1	-	CASRAAGFWNTEAFF	TGTGCCAGCAGAGCCGCAGGGTTTTGGAACACTGAAGCTTTCTTT
TRBV19	TRBJ2-5	-	CASSPTGQETQYF	TGTGCCAGTAGTCCTACAGGTCAAGAGACCCAGTACTTC
TRBV5-1	TRBJ1-2	TRBD1	CASSSPGTEPNYGYTF	TGCGCCAGCAGCTCCCCCGGGACAGAGCCAAACTATGGCTACACCTTC
TRBV9	TRBJ1-3	-	CASSADHRTSGNTIYF	TGTGCCAGCAGCGCAGACCACAGGACCTCTGGAAACACCATATATTTT
TRBV10-2	TRBJ1-1	-	CASSVSGLSTEAFF	TGCGCCAGCAGTGTCTCAGGTTTATCCACTGAAGCTTTCTTT
TRBV11-2	TRBJ2-5	TRBD2	CASSLDLSSGGGPERYF	TGTGCCAGCAGCTTAGATCTGTCTAGCGGGGGGGGCCCGGAGAGGTACTTC
TRBV29-1	TRBJ2-1	TRBD2	CSALAQGLAAYNEQFF	TGCAGCGCATTGGCCCAGGGACTAGCGGCCTACAATGAGCAGTTCTTC
TRBV2	TRBJ1-1	-	CASSEGGGTEAFF	TGTGCCAGCAGTGAAGGAGGAGGCACTGAAGCTTTCTTT
TRBV7-9	TRBJ1-2	TRBD1	CASSPGTGENYGYTF	TGTGCCAGCAGCCCCGGGACAGGAGAGAACTATGGCTACACCTTC
TRBV29-1	TRBJ1-2	-	CSVVGLERGYTF	TGCAGCGTTGTTGGTCTAGAACGCGGCTACACCTTC
TRBV7-2	TRBJ1-1	-	CASSLATGMNTEAFF	TGTGCCAGCAGCTTAGCTACAGGAATGAACACTGAAGCTTTCTTT
TRBV29-1	TRBJ2-3	-	CSVVDGTDTQYF	TGCAGCGTTGTAGACGGCACAGATACGCAGTATTTT
TRBV5-4	TRBJ2-7	TRBD2	CASSLESGLATYEQYF	TGTGCCAGCAGCTTGGAATCGGGACTAGCGACCTACGAGCAGTACTTC
TRBV2	TRBJ2-5	-	CASSERLGTTTGEETQYF	TGTGCCAGCAGTGAAAGGCTGGGCACCACCACCGGGGAAGAGACCCAGTACTTC
TRBV4-2	TRBJ2-1	-	CASSQDVSSYNEQFF	TGTGCCAGCAGCCAAGATGTGAGCTCCTACAATGAGCAGTTCTTC
TRBV6-1	TRBJ2-5	TRBD1	CASSEASGTGGETQYF	TGTGCCAGCAGTGAAGCTTCCGGGACAGGGGGGGAGACCCAGTACTTC
TRBV4-1	TRBJ1-2	TRBD1	CASSQVSPGGPDGYTF	TGCGCCAGCAGCCAGGTTTCTCCAGGGGGACCGGATGGCTACACCTTC
TRBV5-1	TRBJ2-3	TRBD1	CASSLTGDGDTQYF	TGCGCCAGCAGCCTGACAGGGGATGGAGATACGCAGTATTTT
TRBV30	TRBJ1-1	TRBD1	CAWSAWTGGTEAFF	TGTGCCTGGAGTGCCTGGACAGGGGGAACTGAAGCTTTCTTT
TRBV7-2	TRBJ2-6	TRBD1	CASSLMGQPFNVLTF	TGTGCCAGCAGCTTAATGGGACAGCCCTTCAACGTCCTGACTTTC
TRBV5-1	TRBJ2-5	TRBD2	CASSFTQAGGEETQYF	TGCGCCAGCAGCTTTACTCAAGCGGGGGGGGAAGAGACCCAGTACTTC
TRBV19	TRBJ2-7	TRBD1	CASSGQGANEQYF	TGTGCCAGTAGTGGGCAGGGGGCTAACGAGCAGTACTTC
TRBV4-1	TRBJ2-3	-	CASSGRAGTPDTQYF	TGCGCCAGCAGCGGGCGGGCAGGGACACCAGATACGCAGTATTTT
TRBV28	TRBJ1-2	-	CASTVPGTPEYGYTF	TGTGCCAGCACCGTTCCCGGGACTCCCGAGTATGGCTACACCTTC